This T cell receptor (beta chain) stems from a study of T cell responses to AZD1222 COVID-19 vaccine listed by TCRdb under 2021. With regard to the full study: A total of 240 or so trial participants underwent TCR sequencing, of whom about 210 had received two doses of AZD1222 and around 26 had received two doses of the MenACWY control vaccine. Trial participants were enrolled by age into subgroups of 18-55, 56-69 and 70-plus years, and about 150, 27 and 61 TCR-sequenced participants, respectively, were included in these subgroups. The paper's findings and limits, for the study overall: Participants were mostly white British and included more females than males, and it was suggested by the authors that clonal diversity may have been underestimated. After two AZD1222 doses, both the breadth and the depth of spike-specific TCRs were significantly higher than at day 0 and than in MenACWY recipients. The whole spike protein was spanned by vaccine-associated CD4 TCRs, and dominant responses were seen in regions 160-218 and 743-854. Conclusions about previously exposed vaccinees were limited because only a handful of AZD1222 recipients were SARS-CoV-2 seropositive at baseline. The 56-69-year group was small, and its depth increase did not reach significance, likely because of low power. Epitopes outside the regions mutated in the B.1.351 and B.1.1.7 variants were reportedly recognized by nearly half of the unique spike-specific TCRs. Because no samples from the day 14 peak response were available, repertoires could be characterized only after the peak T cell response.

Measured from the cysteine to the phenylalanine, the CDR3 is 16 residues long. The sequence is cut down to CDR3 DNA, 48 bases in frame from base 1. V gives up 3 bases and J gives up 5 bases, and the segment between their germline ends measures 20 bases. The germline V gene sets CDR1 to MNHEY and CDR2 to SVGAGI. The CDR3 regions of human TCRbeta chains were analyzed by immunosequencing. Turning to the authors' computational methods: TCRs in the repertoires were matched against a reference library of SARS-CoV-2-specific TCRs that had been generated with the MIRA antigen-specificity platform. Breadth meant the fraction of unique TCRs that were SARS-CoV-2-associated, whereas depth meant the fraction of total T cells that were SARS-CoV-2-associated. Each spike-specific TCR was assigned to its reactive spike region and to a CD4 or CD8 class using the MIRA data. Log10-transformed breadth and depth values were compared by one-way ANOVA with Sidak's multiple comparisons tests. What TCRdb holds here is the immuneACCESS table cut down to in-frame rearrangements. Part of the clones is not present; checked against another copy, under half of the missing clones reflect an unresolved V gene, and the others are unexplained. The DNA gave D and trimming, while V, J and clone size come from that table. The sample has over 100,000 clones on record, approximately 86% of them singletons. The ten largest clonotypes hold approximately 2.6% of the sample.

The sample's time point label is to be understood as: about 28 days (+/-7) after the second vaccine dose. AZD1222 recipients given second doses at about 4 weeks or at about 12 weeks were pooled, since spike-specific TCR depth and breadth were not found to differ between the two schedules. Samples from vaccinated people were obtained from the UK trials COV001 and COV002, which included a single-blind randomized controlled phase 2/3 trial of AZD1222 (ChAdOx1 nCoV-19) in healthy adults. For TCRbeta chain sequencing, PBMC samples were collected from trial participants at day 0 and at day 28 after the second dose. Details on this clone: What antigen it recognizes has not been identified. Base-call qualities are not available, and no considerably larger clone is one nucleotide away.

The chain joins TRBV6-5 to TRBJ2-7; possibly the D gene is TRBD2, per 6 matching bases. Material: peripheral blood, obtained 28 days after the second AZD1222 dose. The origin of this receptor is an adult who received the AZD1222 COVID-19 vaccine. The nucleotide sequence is TGTGCCAGCAGTTATAACCGACGGAGGGGAAATGACGAGCAGTACTTC. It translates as CASSYNRRRGNDEQYF.